This TCR beta chain was identified in a study of blood T cell repertoires in COVID-19 (dated by TCRdb to 2019 to 2021). For the study in its entirety: Collaborator samples came from the United States, Italy and Spain and covered acute and convalescent phases of COVID-19. Samples came from the ongoing ImmuneRACE study (first 160 participants) plus 1,254 subjects from 6 global collaborators. HLA class I and class II types, where available, came from metadata supplied by the sample provider rather than from assay-based typing. A de-identified subject ID, COVID-19 status, age in years and sex were almost always included in the sample metadata. Subjects who had been exposed to COVID-19, were actively infected with it, or had recovered from it provided the deeply sampled blood TCRbeta repertoires that made up the dataset. The material from the prospective study consisted of cDNA or gDNA derived from T cells, B-cell-depleted T cells, or PBMCs. A freely available public database, intended as a resource for researchers studying the immune response to SARS-CoV-2, is where the repertoires were released.

This clone has more than one count but fewer than ten. This clone's antigen is unknown. No base quality information exists; no much larger clone differs at one position. Findings and caveats that apply to the study as a whole: The quantity of clinical and demographic metadata differed by source and by participant and was supplied without curation.

TCRbeta CDR3 regions were amplified from genomic DNA using the immunoSEQ Assay, a bias-controlled multiplex PCR. Processing in the source paper ran as follows. Within the assay, amplification of reference gene primers was used to estimate how many nucleated cells each sample contained. Sequence reads were collapsed and filtered to measure the absolute abundance of every unique TCRbeta CDR3 rearrangement. For each sample, productive Simpson clonality was calculated as the square root of Simpson's diversity index over productive rearrangements. In TCRdb, the immuneACCESS table is reduced to in-frame sequences with V and J assigned. These tables do not hold every clone; where another copy was compared, an unresolved V gene accounts for under half, and the others remain unexplained. V, J and clone size are taken as reported in that table, and D and trimming were inferred from the DNA itself. For this sample there are more than 150,000 clones; 87% appear just once. The top ten clonotypes cover 0.85% to 0.95% of the sample.

The CDR3 spans 13 residues, from the cysteine through the phenylalanine. The entry retains the CDR3 DNA only, 39 bases that are in frame from base 1. V is pared back by 6 bases and J by 0 bases, with 8 bases lying between the germline termini. The germline V gene (reference sequence) specifies LNHDA as CDR1 and SQIVND as CDR2. Samples from volunteer blood donors who had recovered from COVID-19 were contributed by a second Seattle source. Whole blood was collected in K2EDTA tubes by collaborating institutions according to the institutions' own protocols. For TCRbeta analysis, collaborator samples were shipped as frozen whole blood, as isolated PBMCs, or as DNA extracted from either sample type.

The receptor was isolated from a young woman who had recovered from COVID-19. The receptor chain draws on TRBV19 and TRBJ1-2, with the D gene uncertain. The specimen was peripheral blood. This receptor carries the CDR3 CASSPVSNYGYTF. The DNA is TGTGCCAGTAGCCCCGTTTCTAACTATGGCTACACCTTC.